This entry lists 13 T cell receptor beta chains sequenced from one sample in a study of cytomegalovirus exposure and HLA in healthy donors. Primers for the PCR totalled 60 Vbeta and 13 Jbeta. This table comes from immunoSEQ multiplex PCR, and its TCRdb copy is limited to in-frame clones, with some not included. The profile covers under 200,000 clones, with roughly 72% appearing a single time and less than 2% taken by the ten largest. The material sequenced was PBMCs. The receptors originated from a man aged 25 to 40 in good health and CMV-seronegative.

The chain is built from TRBV9 and TRBJ2-3, with 12 nucleotides matching TRBD2. The germline V gene encodes CDR1 SGDLS and CDR2 YYNGEE. Trimming removed 5 bases from V and 3 bases from J; junction bases left unmatched: 4. CDR3 length equals 15 residues. The CDR3 DNA is TGTGCCAGCAGTTCGACTAGCGGGAGAACAGATACGCAGTATTTT. Encoded protein: CASSSTSGRTDTQYF.

Notes on this clone: Other DNA sequences of this sample code for an identical CDR3. V gene TRBV2 combines with J gene TRBJ2-7; no definite D call. V lost 4 bases and J lost 2, with 6 bases in between. The germline CDR1 and CDR2 sequences are SNHLY and FYNNEI. The CDR3 is 12 residues long. CDR3 in DNA: TGTGCCAGCAGTGGTACTACCTACGAGCAGTACTTC. Translating gives CASSGTTYEQYF.

This clone occurred a few times. The V and J genes are TRBV5-4 and TRBJ1-1; D may be TRBD1 (6 bases). Deletions cut 2 bases from V and 1 base from J, with 12 bases between. The germline V gene has CDR1 SGHNT and CDR2 YYREEE (reference sequence). This CDR3 is built from 15 residues. The CDR3 nucleotides are TGTGCCAGCAGCTTACAGGGCGCGGGGAACACTGAAGCTTTCTTT. Encoded protein: CASSLQGAGNTEAFF.

V and J are TRBV5-1 and TRBJ2-5; D unresolved. This CDR3 comprises 11 residues. Germline values: CDR1 SGHRS, CDR2 YFSETQ. The V end was cut by 3 bases, the J end by 4 bases, with 4 bases between. The CDR3 loop is CASSSGETQYF. CDR3 nucleotide sequence: TGCGCCAGCAGCTCCGGAGAGACCCAGTACTTC.

This clone has a single count. V and J are TRBV5-1 and TRBJ2-5, with 10 positions matching TRBD2. Germline-derived CDR1 and CDR2 are SGHRS and YFSETQ. V lost 0 bases and J lost 2; bases outside the gene matches: 10. This CDR3 region has 18 residues. The CDR3 DNA reads TGCGCCAGCAGCTTGGCTGGGACTAGCGCTTACAGACAAGAGACCCAGTACTTC. It yields the protein CASSLAGTSAYRQETQYF. Filled out from reference TRBV5-1 and TRBJ2-5, the complete variable domain reads KAGVTQTPRYLIKTRGQQVTLSCSPISGHRSVSWYQQTPGQGLQFLFEYFSETQRNKGNFPGRFSGRQFSNSRSEMNVSTLELGDSALYLCASSLAGTSAYRQETQYFGPGTRLLVL.

The chain combines TRBV27 with TRBJ1-1; D unclear. Germline V CDR1 and CDR2: MNHEY, SMNVEV (reference sequence). Trimming pared 3 bases from V and 0 bases from J, leaving 8 bases between. The CDR3 has 14 residues. This CDR3 is CASSFSLMNTEAFF. CDR3 nucleotide sequence: TGTGCCAGCAGTTTTAGCCTAATGAACACTGAAGCTTTCTTT.

This clone was seen a single time. The rearrangement joins TRBV19 to TRBJ1-1, with D hard to call. With 5 bases removed from V and 1 base from J, the gap between germline ends came to 5 bases. From germline, CDR1 is LNHDA and CDR2 SQIVND (reference sequence). The CDR3 is 12 residues long. Written as DNA, the CDR3 is TGTGCCAGTAGTCGAGGGAACACTGAAGCTTTCTTT. Protein product: CASSRGNTEAFF.

The rearrangement links TRBV7-9 to TRBJ2-2; 7 nucleotides agree with TRBD2. This CDR3 comprises 13 residues. CDR1 SEHNR and CDR2 FQNEAQ come from the germline V gene (reference sequence). V shed 6 bases, J shed 5 bases, and the junction held 3 bases outside the gene matches. CDR3 amino acids: CASSISGTGELFF. The CDR3 DNA is TGTGCCAGCAGTATTAGCGGGACCGGGGAGCTGTTTTTT.

This clone was counted once. This chain connects TRBV19 to TRBJ1-1, with TRBD1 as a possible D gene (6 bases). Trimming removed 5 bases at V and 5 bases at J, with 18 bases between. The CDR3 is 15 residues long. CDR1 and CDR2 from the germline V gene are LNHDA and SQIVND (reference sequence). The CDR3 DNA reads as TGTGCCAGTAGTCCACGTCGGGGGGCAGGTACTGAAGCTTTCTTT. Encoded protein: CASSPRRGAGTEAFF.

This rearrangement joins TRBV27 to TRBJ2-2; 11 bases are shared with TRBD2. The CDR3 extends over 17 amino acids. The junction had 5 bases not matched to a gene; V was cut back by 0 bases and J by 5 bases. Germline CDR1 reads MNHEY; CDR2 reads SMNVEV (reference sequence). The CDR3 DNA follows: TGTGCCAGCAGTTTATCGTGGCCTAGCGGGAGGACCGGGGAGCTGTTTTTT. It codes for CASSLSWPSGRTGELFF.

The J gene is TRBJ2-5, the V gene TRBV25-1; D perhaps matches TRBD1 (5 bases). The CDR3 is 15 residues long. Per germline, CDR1 MGHDK and CDR2 SYGVNS. Trimming removed 1 base at V and 0 bases at J, with 9 bases between. In DNA form, the CDR3 reads TGTGCCAGCAGTGAATTTACAGGCCACCAAGAGACCCAGTACTTC. It codes for CASSEFTGHQETQYF.

In DNA form, the CDR3 reads TGTGCCAGCAGCCAAGATGTGAGGGGGGAGCTGTTTTTT. Protein product: CASSQDVRGELFF. This chain joins TRBV4-2 and TRBJ2-2, with D unresolved. The V end lost 0 bases, the J end lost 8 bases, and 7 bases lay between the germline ends. Looked up from germline, CDR1 is LGHNA and CDR2 is YNFKEQ. This CDR3 contains 13 residues.

The chain links TRBV7-9 to TRBJ1-3; TRBD1 matches at 10 bases. The CDR3 runs 15 residues. The germline V gene has CDR1 SEHNR and CDR2 FQNEAQ (reference sequence). The V gene end was trimmed by 5 bases and the J gene end by 4 bases; junction bases not matched to a gene: 5. Written as DNA, the CDR3 is TGTGCCAGCAGCCGAGGGACAGGGGAAGGAAACACCATATATTTT. It encodes CASSRGTGEGNTIYF.